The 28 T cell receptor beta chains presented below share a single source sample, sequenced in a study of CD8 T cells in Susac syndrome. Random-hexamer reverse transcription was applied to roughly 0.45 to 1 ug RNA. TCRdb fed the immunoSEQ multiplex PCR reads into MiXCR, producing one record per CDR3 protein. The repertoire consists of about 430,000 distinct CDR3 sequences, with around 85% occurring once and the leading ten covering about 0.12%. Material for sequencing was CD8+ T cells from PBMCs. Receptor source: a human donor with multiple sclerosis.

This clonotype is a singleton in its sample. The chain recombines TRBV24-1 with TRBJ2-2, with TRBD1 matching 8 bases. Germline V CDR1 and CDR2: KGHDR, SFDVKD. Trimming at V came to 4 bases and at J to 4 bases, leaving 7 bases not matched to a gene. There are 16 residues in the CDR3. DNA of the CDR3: TGTGCCACCAGTGACCGGGGACAGGAGGGCACCGGGGAGCTGTTTTTT. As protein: CATSDRGQEGTGELFF.

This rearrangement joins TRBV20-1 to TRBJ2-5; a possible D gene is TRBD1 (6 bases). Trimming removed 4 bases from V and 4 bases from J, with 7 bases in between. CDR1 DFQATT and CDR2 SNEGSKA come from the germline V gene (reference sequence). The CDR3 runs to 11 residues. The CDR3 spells CSATRGETQYF. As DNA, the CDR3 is TGCAGTGCTACCAGGGGAGAGACCCAGTACTTC.

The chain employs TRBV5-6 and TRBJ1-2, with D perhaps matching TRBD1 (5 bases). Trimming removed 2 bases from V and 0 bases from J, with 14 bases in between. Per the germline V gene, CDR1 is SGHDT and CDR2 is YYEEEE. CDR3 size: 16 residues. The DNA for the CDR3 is TGTGCCAGCAGCTTTGTCCTATCAGGGTCTAACTATGGCTACACCTTC. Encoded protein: CASSFVLSGSNYGYTF. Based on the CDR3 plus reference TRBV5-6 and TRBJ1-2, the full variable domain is DAGVTQSPTHLIKTRGQQVTLRCSPKSGHDTVSWYQQALGQGPQFIFQYYEEEERQRGNFPDRFSGHQFPNYSSELNVNALLLGDSALYLCASSFVLSGSNYGYTFGSGTRLTVV.

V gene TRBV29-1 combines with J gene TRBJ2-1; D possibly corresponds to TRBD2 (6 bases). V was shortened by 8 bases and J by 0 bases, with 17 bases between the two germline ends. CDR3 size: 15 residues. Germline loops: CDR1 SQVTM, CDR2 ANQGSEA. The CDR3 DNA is TGCAGCATGGCCCCGGGGGAAGACTCCTACAATGAGCAGTTCTTC. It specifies CSMAPGEDSYNEQFF.

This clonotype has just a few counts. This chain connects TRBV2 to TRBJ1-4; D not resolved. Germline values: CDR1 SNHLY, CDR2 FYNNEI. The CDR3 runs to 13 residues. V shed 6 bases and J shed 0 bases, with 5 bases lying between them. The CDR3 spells CASRAATNEKLFF. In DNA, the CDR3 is TGTGCCAGCAGGGCTGCAACTAATGAAAAACTGTTTTTT.

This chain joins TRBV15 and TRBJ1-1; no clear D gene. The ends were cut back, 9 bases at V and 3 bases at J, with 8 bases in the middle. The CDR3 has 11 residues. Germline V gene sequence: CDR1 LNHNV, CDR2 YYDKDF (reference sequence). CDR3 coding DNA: TGTGCCACGACGGATTACACTGAAGCTTTCTTT. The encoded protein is CATTDYTEAFF.

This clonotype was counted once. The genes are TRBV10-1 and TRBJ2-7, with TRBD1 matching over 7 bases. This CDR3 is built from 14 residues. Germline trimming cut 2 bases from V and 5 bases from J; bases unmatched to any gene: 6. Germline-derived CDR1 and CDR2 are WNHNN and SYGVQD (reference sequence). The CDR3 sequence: CASSEVQGSHEQYF. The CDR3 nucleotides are TGCGCCAGCAGTGAGGTACAGGGGTCCCACGAGCAGTACTTC.

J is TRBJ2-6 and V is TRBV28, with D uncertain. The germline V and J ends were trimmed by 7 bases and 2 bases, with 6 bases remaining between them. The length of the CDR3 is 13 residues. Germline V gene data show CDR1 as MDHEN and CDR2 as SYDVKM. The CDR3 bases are TGTGCCAGCAAGCCCCCTGGGGCCAACGTCCTGACTTTC. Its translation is CASKPPGANVLTF.

The CDR3 coding sequence is TGCGCCAGCAGTGAGTCAGGACAGGGGGTTATCACGACGTTAAATGGCTACACCTTC. It codes for CASSESGQGVITTLNGYTF. The chain uses TRBV10-2 and TRBJ1-2; 10 bases fit TRBD1. CDR3 length equals 19 residues. CDR1 WSHSY and CDR2 SAAADI come from the germline V gene. The ends lost 0 bases at V and 6 bases at J; junction bases unmatched: 16.

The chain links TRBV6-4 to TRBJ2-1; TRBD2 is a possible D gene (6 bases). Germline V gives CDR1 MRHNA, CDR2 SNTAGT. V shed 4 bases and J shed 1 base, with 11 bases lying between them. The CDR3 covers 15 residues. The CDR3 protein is CASSVAEASYNEQFF. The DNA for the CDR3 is TGTGCCAGCAGTGTAGCGGAGGCGTCCTACAATGAGCAGTTCTTC.

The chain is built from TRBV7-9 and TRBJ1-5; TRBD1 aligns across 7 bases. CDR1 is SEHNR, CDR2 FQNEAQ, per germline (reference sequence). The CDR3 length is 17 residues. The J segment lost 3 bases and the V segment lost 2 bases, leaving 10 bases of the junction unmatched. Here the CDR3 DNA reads TGTGCCAGCAGCTTATCATCCCCGGGACAGAACAATCAGCCCCAGCATTTT. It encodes CASSLSSPGQNNQPQHF.

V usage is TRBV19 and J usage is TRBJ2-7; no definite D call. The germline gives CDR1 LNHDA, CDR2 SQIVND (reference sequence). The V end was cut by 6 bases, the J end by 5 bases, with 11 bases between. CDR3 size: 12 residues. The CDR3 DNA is TGTGCCAGTAGGGCAGGTTGGAACGAGCAGTACTTC. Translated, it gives CASRAGWNEQYF.

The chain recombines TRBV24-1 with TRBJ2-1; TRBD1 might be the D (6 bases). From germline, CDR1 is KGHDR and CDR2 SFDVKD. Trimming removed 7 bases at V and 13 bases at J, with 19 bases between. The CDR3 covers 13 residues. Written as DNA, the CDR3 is TGTGCCACCAGCCCCATACAGGGTAAAAGACAGTTCTTC. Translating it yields CATSPIQGKRQFF.

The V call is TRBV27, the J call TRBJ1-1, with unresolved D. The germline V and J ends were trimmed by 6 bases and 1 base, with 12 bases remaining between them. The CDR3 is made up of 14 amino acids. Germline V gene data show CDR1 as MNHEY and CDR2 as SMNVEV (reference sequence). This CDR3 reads CASSSAERNTEAFF. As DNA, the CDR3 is TGTGCCAGCAGCAGTGCGGAGAGGAACACTGAAGCTTTCTTT.

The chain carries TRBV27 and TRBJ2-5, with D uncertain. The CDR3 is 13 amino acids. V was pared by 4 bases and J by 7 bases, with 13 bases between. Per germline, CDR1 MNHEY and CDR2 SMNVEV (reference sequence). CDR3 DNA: TGTGCCAGCAGTTATGCTATTAAAGGGACCCAGTACTTC. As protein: CASSYAIKGTQYF.

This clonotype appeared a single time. Here the CDR3 reads CASGWIALGAGRTDTQYF. In DNA, the CDR3 is TGTGCTAGTGGTTGGATCGCATTGGGGGCGGGGAGGACAGATACGCAGTATTTT. The chain combines TRBV12-5 with TRBJ2-3, with D possibly called TRBD1 or TRBD2 (6 bases each). The CDR3 consists of 18 residues. V lost 4 bases and J lost 3, with 23 bases in between. Germline CDR1 is LGHNT and CDR2 is FRNRAP.

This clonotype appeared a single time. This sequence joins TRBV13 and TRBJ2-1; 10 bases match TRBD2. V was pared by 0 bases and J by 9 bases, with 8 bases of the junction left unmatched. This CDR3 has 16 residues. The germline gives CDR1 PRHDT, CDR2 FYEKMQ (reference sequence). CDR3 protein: CASSLGGAGGPSEQFF. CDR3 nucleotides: TGTGCCAGCAGCTTAGGGGGAGCGGGGGGGCCTAGTGAGCAGTTCTTC.

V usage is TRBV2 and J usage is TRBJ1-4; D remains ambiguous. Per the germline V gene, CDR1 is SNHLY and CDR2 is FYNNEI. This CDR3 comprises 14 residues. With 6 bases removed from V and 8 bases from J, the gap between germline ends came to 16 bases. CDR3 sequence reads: CASRKAGLLEKLFF. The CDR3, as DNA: TGTGCCAGCAGGAAAGCAGGCCTACTGGAAAAACTGTTTTTT. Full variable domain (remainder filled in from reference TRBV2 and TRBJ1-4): EPEVTQTPSHQVTQMGQEVILRCVPISNHLYFYWYRQILGQKVEFLVSFYNNEISEKSEIFDDQFSVERPDGSNFTLKIRSTKLEDSAMYFCASRKAGLLEKLFFGSGTQLSVL.

CDR3 sequence: CASSLDTGAKSEKLFF. Written as DNA, the CDR3 is TGCGCCAGCAGCTTGGATACCGGGGCGAAGAGTGAAAAACTGTTTTTT. This sequence joins TRBV5-1 and TRBJ1-4, with D tentatively TRBD1 (5 bases). V was trimmed by 0 bases and J by 7 bases, leaving 16 bases between them. This CDR3 spans 16 amino acids. Germline V CDR1 and CDR2: SGHRS, YFSETQ.

The CDR3 nucleotides are TGTGCCAGCAACGGATGGGACAGCTATGGCTACACCTTC. Protein product: CASNGWDSYGYTF. J is TRBJ1-2 and V is TRBV6-1; TRBD1 aligns across 7 bases. This CDR3 is built from 13 residues. CDR1 is MNHNS and CDR2 is SASEGT in the germline V gene. The V and J ends lost 7 bases and 4 bases, in that order; junction bases with no gene match: 6.

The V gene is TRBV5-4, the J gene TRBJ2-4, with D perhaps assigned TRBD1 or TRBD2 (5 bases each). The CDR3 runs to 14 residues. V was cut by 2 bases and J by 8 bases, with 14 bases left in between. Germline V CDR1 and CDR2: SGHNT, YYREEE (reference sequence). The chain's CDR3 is CASSFDRGLDIQYF. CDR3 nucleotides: TGTGCCAGCAGCTTCGACCGGGGCCTGGACATTCAGTACTTC.

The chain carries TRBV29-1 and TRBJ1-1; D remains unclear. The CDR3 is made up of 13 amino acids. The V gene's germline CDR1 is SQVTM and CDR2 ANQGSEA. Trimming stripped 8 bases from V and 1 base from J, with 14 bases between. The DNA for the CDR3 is TGCAGCTCCAATCGGTGGCAGAACACTGAAGCTTTCTTT. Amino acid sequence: CSSNRWQNTEAFF. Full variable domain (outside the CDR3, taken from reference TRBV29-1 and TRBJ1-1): SAVISQKPSRDICQRGTSLTIQCQVDSQVTMMFWYRQQPGQSLTLIATANQGSEATYESGFVIDKFPISRPNLTFSTLTVSNMSPEDSSIYLCSSNRWQNTEAFFGQGTRLTVV.

Written as DNA, the CDR3 is TGTGCCAGCAGTGGGAACAGGGTTGACGCTTTCTTT. Translating it yields CASSGNRVDAFF. V usage is TRBV12-3 or TRBV12-4 and J usage is TRBJ1-1; D might be TRBD1 (6 bases). The V end was cut by 5 bases, the J end by 11 bases, with 15 bases between. This CDR3 has 12 residues.

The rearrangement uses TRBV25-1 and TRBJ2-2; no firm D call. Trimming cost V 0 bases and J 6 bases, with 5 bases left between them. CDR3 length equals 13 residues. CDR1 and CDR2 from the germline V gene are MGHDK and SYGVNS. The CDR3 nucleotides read TGTGCCAGCAGTGAATACACAGCCGGGGAGCTGTTTTTT. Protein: CASSEYTAGELFF. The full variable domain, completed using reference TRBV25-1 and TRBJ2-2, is EADIYQTPRYLVIGTGKKITLECSQTMGHDKMYWYQQDPGMELHLIHYSYGVNSTEKGDLSSESTVSRIRTEHFPLTLESARPSHTSQYLCASSEYTAGELFFGEGSRLTVL.

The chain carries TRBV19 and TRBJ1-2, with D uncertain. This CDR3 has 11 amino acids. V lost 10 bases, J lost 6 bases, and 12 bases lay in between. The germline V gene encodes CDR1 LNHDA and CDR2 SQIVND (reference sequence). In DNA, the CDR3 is TGTGCCACCTACGATCAGGATGGCTACACCTTC. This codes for CATYDQDGYTF.

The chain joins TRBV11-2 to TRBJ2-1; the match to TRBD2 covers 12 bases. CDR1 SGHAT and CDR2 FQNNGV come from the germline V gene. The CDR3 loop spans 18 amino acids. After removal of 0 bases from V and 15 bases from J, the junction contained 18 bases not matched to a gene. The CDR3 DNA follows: TGTGCCAGCAGCTTAGATTTTCGGCTAGCGGGAGGGCCTATTAGTGTGTTCTTC. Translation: CASSLDFRLAGGPISVFF.

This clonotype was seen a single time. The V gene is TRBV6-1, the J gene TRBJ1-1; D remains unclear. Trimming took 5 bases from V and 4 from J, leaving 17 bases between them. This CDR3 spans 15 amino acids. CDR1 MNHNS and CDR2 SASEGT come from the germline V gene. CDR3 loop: CASSQPRVASTEAFF. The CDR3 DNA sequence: TGTGCCAGCAGTCAGCCCCGGGTCGCGTCCACTGAAGCTTTCTTT.

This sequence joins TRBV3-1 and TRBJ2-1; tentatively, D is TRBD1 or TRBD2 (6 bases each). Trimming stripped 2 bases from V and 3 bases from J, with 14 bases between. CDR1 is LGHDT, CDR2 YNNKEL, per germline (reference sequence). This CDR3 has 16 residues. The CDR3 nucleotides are TGTGCCAGCAGCCAACATGAGGGGGGCTTCTACAATGAGCAGTTCTTC. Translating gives CASSQHEGGFYNEQFF.